Detailed here is one TCR beta chain. The whole isolated RNA underwent reverse transcription, so sequencing captured expressed TCRB transcripts. Assay: immunoSEQ multiplex PCR; the TCRdb copy retains only in-frame clones and omits some. The data show just over 600,000 clones, around a sixth seen once. The CDR3 is 11 amino acids. The V end was cut by 11 bases, the J end by 7 bases, with 11 bases between. Germline V CDR1 and CDR2: ENHRY, SYGVKD. These data originate in a study of beta chain features in type 1 diabetes. Study summary: Cell yields, gender and age were comparable in patients and healthy donors.

The chain couples TRBV10-3 to TRBJ2-2, with D unresolved. What was sequenced was naive CD4+ T cells from blood. This sequence was found in a man younger than 30 in good health. In DNA form, the CDR3 reads TGTGCCGCCAGCGAGTTCGGGGAGCTGTTTTTT. Translated, it gives CAASEFGELFF.